The clone carrying this T cell receptor (beta chain) was counted only a few times. The assay was immunoSEQ multiplex PCR, and TCRdb's table has in-frame clones only and misses some. The sample includes around 62,000 clones, more than 70% of them seen just once. This sample is part of a study of blood T cell repertoires in COVID-19. V shed 0 bases and J shed 0 bases, with 15 bases lying between them. Germline assignment: CDR1 MGHRA and CDR2 YSYEKL. This CDR3 region has 18 residues. The specimen sequenced was PBMCs or T cells enriched from blood (not recorded which). The genes are TRBV4-1 and TRBJ1-5; D ambiguous. This sequence originates from a woman aged 40 to 50 who had recovered from COVID-19. CDR3 in amino acids: CASSQEPLEGYSNQPQHF. CDR3 in DNA: TGCGCCAGCAGCCAAGAGCCCCTTGAGGGATATAGCAATCAGCCCCAGCATTTT.